Presented here are 30 T cell receptor beta chains from one specimen sequenced in a study of beta chain features in type 1 diabetes (dated by TCRdb to 2017 to 2018). Receptor amplification or capture employed the immunoSEQ multiplex PCR assay. All of the isolated RNA was reverse transcribed with the High Capacity cDNA Reverse Transcription Kit, so expressed TCRB transcripts were sequenced. The table was pulled from immuneACCESS by TCRdb, which kept in-frame rearrangements only. Such tables lose some clones; where checked, under half of the loss comes from unresolved V genes, and the rest has no known cause. The sample profile shows hundreds of thousands of clones; 55% to 70% of them were found once. About 0.05% of the sample is taken by the ten largest. Sequenced: naive CD4+ T cells from blood. The label giving this sample's cell subset or site can be read as: true naive CD4+ T cells. The source is a man under 40 in good health.

The chain has TRBV11-2 and TRBJ2-1; D gene ambiguous. CDR1 SGHAT and CDR2 FQNNGV come from the germline V gene. Trimming removed 9 bases at V and 0 bases at J, with 12 bases between. CDR3 length: 14 residues. The CDR3, as DNA: TGTGCCAGTCGGGCCCTCCTCTCCTACAATGAGCAGTTCTTC. It specifies CASRALLSYNEQFF.

This clone appeared a few times. The chain links TRBV29-1 to TRBJ2-7; 7 bases are shared with TRBD2. The ends lost 7 bases at V and 2 bases at J; junction bases unmatched: 8. Germline V gene data show CDR1 as SQVTM and CDR2 as ANQGSEA. The CDR3 loop spans 13 amino acids. Here the CDR3 reads CSALLAPTYEQYF. The CDR3 coding sequence is TGCAGCGCACTACTAGCGCCTACCTACGAGCAGTACTTC.

In its sample, this clone was seen a few times. The chain joins TRBV30 to TRBJ1-1; perhaps TRBD1 as D (5 bases). V lost 0 bases and J lost 9, with 14 bases in between. Germline CDR1 is GTSNPN and CDR2 is SVGIG (reference sequence). The CDR3 is 13 residues long. CDR3 sequence (DNA): TGTGCCTGGAGTGTGGGAGACAGTAGAAAAGCTTTCTTT. Protein product: CAWSVGDSRKAFF.

The chain employs TRBV5-6 and TRBJ1-1, with D hard to call. This CDR3 has 14 residues. The germline V gene encodes CDR1 SGHDT and CDR2 YYEEEE. Trimming left V 1 base short and J 4 bases short, with 11 bases between. The CDR3 DNA sequence: TGTGCCAGCAGCTTGTATAAACGGGGCACTGAAGCTTTCTTT. Its translation: CASSLYKRGTEAFF.

The rearrangement joins TRBV30 to TRBJ1-1, with no clear D. The V and J ends lost 3 bases and 4 bases respectively, with 15 bases between them. The germline V gene has CDR1 GTSNPN and CDR2 SVGIG (reference sequence). The CDR3 consists of 14 residues. The DNA of the CDR3 is TGTGCCTGGAGATTAGACACGGGAGGCACTGAAGCTTTCTTT. It specifies CAWRLDTGGTEAFF.

In DNA, the CDR3 is TGTGCCAGCAGCGTGTCGCAGAACACCGGGGAGCTGTTTTTT. This gives the protein CASSVSQNTGELFF. The genes are TRBV9 and TRBJ2-2; no clear D. Germline CDR1 and CDR2: SGDLS and YYNGEE. The V end lost 2 bases, the J end lost 1 base, and 6 bases lay between the germline ends. This CDR3 spans 14 amino acids.

V is TRBV27 and J is TRBJ2-7, with D possibly TRBD1 on 6 matching bases. V was shortened by 4 bases and J by 0 bases, with 22 bases between the two germline ends. Germline V gene sequence: CDR1 MNHEY, CDR2 SMNVEV (reference sequence). This CDR3 region has 18 residues. The CDR3 sequence is CASSSPSPDRSFSYEQYF. The CDR3 DNA reads as TGTGCCAGCAGTTCCCCCAGTCCCGACAGGTCGTTCTCCTACGAGCAGTACTTC.

The J gene is TRBJ2-1, the V gene TRBV12-5, with a tentative D call TRBD1 (5 bases). V dropped 1 base and J dropped 3 bases, with 7 bases sitting between them. The germline CDR1 and CDR2 sequences are LGHNT and FRNRAP. This CDR3 comprises 14 residues. DNA of the CDR3: TGTGCTAGTGGTTTGGACCAGGGCTACAATGAGCAGTTCTTC. Amino acid sequence: CASGLDQGYNEQFF.

This chain connects TRBV2 to TRBJ2-6; D remains ambiguous. The CDR3 is 16 amino acids. The V and J ends lost 6 bases and 1 base respectively, with 13 bases between them. In germline, CDR1 is SNHLY, CDR2 FYNNEI. The CDR3 bases are TGTGCCAGCAGCCCTTATCTTGGATCTGGGGCCAACGTCCTGACTTTC. It codes for CASSPYLGSGANVLTF. Full variable domain (outside the CDR3, taken from reference TRBV2 and TRBJ2-6): EPEVTQTPSHQVTQMGQEVILRCVPISNHLYFYWYRQILGQKVEFLVSFYNNEISEKSEIFDDQFSVERPDGSNFTLKIRSTKLEDSAMYFCASSPYLGSGANVLTFGAGSRLTVL.

DNA of the CDR3: TGTGCCTGGAGTGTAATTCATTTCGTAAGCGGGGGGGACTCCTACAATGAGCAGTTCTTC. This encodes CAWSVIHFVSGGDSYNEQFF. V is TRBV30 and J is TRBJ2-1, with TRBD2 matching over 10 bases. There are 20 residues in the CDR3. V was pared by 0 bases and J by 0 bases, with 14 bases of the junction left unmatched. Per the germline V gene, CDR1 is GTSNPN and CDR2 is SVGIG (reference sequence).

This chain's CDR3 is CASSNWVLAHYNEQFF. For the CDR3, the DNA is TGTGCCAGCAGCAATTGGGTCCTAGCTCATTACAATGAGCAGTTCTTC. J is TRBJ2-1 and V is TRBV9, with a weak D call TRBD2 (5 bases). V lost 4 bases and J lost 4, with 18 bases in between. The CDR3 sequence is 16 residues long. Germline V CDR1 and CDR2: SGDLS, YYNGEE.

The CDR3 DNA reads TGTGCCAGCAGCTTAGGTTGGGGGAACTACGAGCAGTACTTC. Translation gives CASSLGWGNYEQYF. The chain joins TRBV11-2 to TRBJ2-7, with D tentatively TRBD1 or TRBD2 (5 bases each). V was pared by 1 base and J by 3 bases, with 10 bases between. The CDR3 length is 14 residues. Germline V gene sequence: CDR1 SGHAT, CDR2 FQNNGV.

This clone was recorded a few times. The chain links TRBV5-1 to TRBJ2-5; unclear D gene. This CDR3 is built from 15 residues. The V gene's germline CDR1 is SGHRS and CDR2 YFSETQ. V lost 1 base and J lost 3, with 13 bases in between. The CDR3 coding sequence is TGCGCCAGCAGCTTGTCAGTGGAACCCGAAGAGACCCAGTACTTC. This codes for CASSLSVEPEETQYF.

Remarks on this clone: The identical CDR3 is also encoded by other nucleotide sequences in the sample. The chain has TRBV5-1 and TRBJ2-1; D uncertain. The CDR3 extends over 15 amino acids. The ends were cut back, 0 bases at V and 0 bases at J, with 7 bases in the middle. Germline CDR1 reads SGHRS; CDR2 reads YFSETQ. CDR3 sequence (DNA): TGCGCCAGCAGCTTGGAGGGTAGCTCCTACAATGAGCAGTTCTTC. This sequence encodes CASSLEGSSYNEQFF.

The chain uses TRBV10-3 and TRBJ2-1; 8 bases match TRBD2. V shed 9 bases and J 6 bases; nucleotides not matched to a gene: 10. Per germline, CDR1 ENHRY and CDR2 SYGVKD. This CDR3 is built from 14 residues. The CDR3: CAIARSGEGNEQFF. CDR3 DNA sequence: TGTGCCATTGCGCGTAGCGGGGAGGGCAATGAGCAGTTCTTC.

In this sample, this clone turned up once. V and J are TRBV7-9 and TRBJ2-1, with D perhaps TRBD2 (5 bases). Trimming left V 0 bases short and J 10 bases short, with 10 bases between. CDR1 is SEHNR, CDR2 FQNEAQ, per germline (reference sequence). This CDR3 is 13 amino acids long. This CDR3 reads CASSLAGAGEQFF. CDR3 coding DNA: TGTGCCAGCAGCTTAGCGGGAGCTGGCGAGCAGTTCTTC. The full variable domain, rest sourced from reference TRBV7-9 and TRBJ2-1, is DTGVSQNPRHKITKRGQNVTFRCDPISEHNRLYWYRQTLGQGPEFLTYFQNEAQLEKSRLLSDRFSAERPKGSFSTLEIQRTEQGDSAMYLCASSLAGAGEQFFGPGTRLTVL.

The gene calls are TRBV30 and TRBJ2-3; no reliable D call. The CDR3 consists of 12 residues. V dropped 3 bases and J dropped 2 bases, with 6 bases sitting between them. The germline V gene encodes CDR1 GTSNPN and CDR2 SVGIG (reference sequence). CDR3 in DNA: TGTGCCTGGAGAGTCTTCACAGATACGCAGTATTTT. As protein: CAWRVFTDTQYF.

This chain connects TRBV30 to TRBJ1-5, with D perhaps TRBD1 (5 bases). With 8 bases removed from V and 9 bases from J, the gap between germline ends came to 11 bases. Germline V gives CDR1 GTSNPN, CDR2 SVGIG (reference sequence). This CDR3 is built from 10 residues. CDR3 sequence reads: CATGAGPQHF. CDR3 DNA sequence: TGTGCCACCGGGGCGGGGCCCCAGCATTTT.

The chain recombines TRBV5-1 with TRBJ2-1, with TRBD2 matching over 9 bases. The ends lost 4 bases at V and 4 bases at J; junction bases unmatched: 6. The CDR3 spans 15 residues. The germline V gene encodes CDR1 SGHRS and CDR2 YFSETQ. The DNA of the CDR3 is TGCGCCAGCAGCCCCGGACTAGCGCCGTACAATGAGCAGTTCTTC. It specifies CASSPGLAPYNEQFF.

This chain uses TRBV15 with TRBJ1-1, with unresolved D. Germline V CDR1 and CDR2: LNHNV, YYDKDF (reference sequence). The V end lost 0 bases, the J end lost 0 bases, and 5 bases lay between the germline ends. The CDR3 covers 14 residues. CDR3 region: CATSRDLLNTEAFF. CDR3 sequence (DNA): TGTGCCACCAGCAGAGATCTTTTGAACACTGAAGCTTTCTTT.

V gene TRBV30 combines with J gene TRBJ2-2, with no clear D. The V gene lost 3 bases and the J gene lost 5 bases, with 19 bases spanning the gap. This CDR3 contains 16 residues. The V gene's germline CDR1 is GTSNPN and CDR2 SVGIG (reference sequence). In DNA, the CDR3 is TGTGCCTGGAGCCCAACACTACTGGGTCGGACCGGGGAGCTGTTTTTT. Translation gives CAWSPTLLGRTGELFF.

The genes are TRBV29-1 and TRBJ2-4, with a weak D call TRBD1 (6 bases). The CDR3 is 13 residues long. V lost 7 bases, J lost 2 bases, and 12 bases lay in between. Germline V gene sequence: CDR1 SQVTM, CDR2 ANQGSEA. The DNA of the CDR3 is TGCAGCGAGAGCAGGGGATCCAAAAACATTCAGTACTTC. Residues: CSESRGSKNIQYF.

This rearrangement joins TRBV11-3 to TRBJ2-1; the D gene is possibly TRBD1 (5 bases). The CDR3 is 13 amino acids. CDR1 and CDR2 from the germline V gene are SGHNT and YENEEA. V lost 3 bases and J 4 bases, leaving 7 bases between the germline ends. Here the CDR3 DNA reads TGTGCCAGCAGCTTGAACAGGTACAATGAGCAGTTCTTC. Residues: CASSLNRYNEQFF.

The chain combines TRBV7-2 with TRBJ2-1; D gene ambiguous. The CDR3 totals 12 residues. The V end lost 4 bases, the J end lost 10 bases, and 11 bases lay between the germline ends. Germline-derived CDR1 and CDR2 are SGHTA and FQGNSA. CDR3: CASSSPWGEQFF. CDR3 coding DNA: TGTGCCAGCAGCTCCCCTTGGGGAGAGCAGTTCTTC.

The chain uses TRBV7-2 and TRBJ2-1; 9 nucleotides match TRBD2. The CDR3 loop spans 15 amino acids. Germline trimming cut 11 bases from V and 6 bases from J; bases unmatched to any gene: 14. Germline assignment: CDR1 SGHTA and CDR2 FQGNSA. Here the CDR3 reads CASCPGLASVNEQFF. CDR3 coding DNA: TGTGCCTCTTGTCCGGGACTAGCTTCCGTCAATGAGCAGTTCTTC.

The chain has TRBV29-1 and TRBJ1-1; no reliable D call. Germline V gives CDR1 SQVTM, CDR2 ANQGSEA. Trimming cost V 3 bases and J 10 bases, with 18 bases left between them. The CDR3 is made up of 13 amino acids. The CDR3 DNA follows: TGCAGCGTTGATGGGAGGCCGCCCATCGGAGCTTTCTTT. Its translation: CSVDGRPPIGAFF.

The chain uses TRBV28 and TRBJ2-1, with 10 bases fitting TRBD2. Germline lookup yields CDR1 MDHEN and CDR2 SYDVKM. J lost 5 bases, V lost 5 bases, and 9 bases had no gene match. This CDR3 is built from 16 residues. CDR3 region: CASSSTGLAKDNEQFF. The CDR3 bases are TGTGCCAGCAGTAGCACGGGACTAGCGAAGGACAATGAGCAGTTCTTC.

This clone was counted only a few times. This sequence joins TRBV30 and TRBJ2-7, with D perhaps matching TRBD2 (5 bases). This CDR3 is built from 14 residues. V dropped 5 bases and J dropped 0 bases, with 14 bases sitting between them. Germline CDR1 and CDR2: GTSNPN and SVGIG (reference sequence). The DNA of the CDR3 is TGTGCCTGGGACCTATCGGGGAGCTCCTACGAGCAGTACTTC. It codes for CAWDLSGSSYEQYF.

V gene TRBV29-1 combines with J gene TRBJ2-3; the match to TRBD2 covers 10 bases. The CDR3 extends over 14 amino acids. CDR1 and CDR2 from the germline V gene are SQVTM and ANQGSEA. The junction had 9 bases not matched to a gene; V was cut back by 4 bases and J by 8 bases. CDR3 protein: CSVVPSGRDGTQYF. The DNA for the CDR3 is TGCAGCGTTGTCCCCAGCGGGAGGGACGGTACGCAGTATTTT.

This chain connects TRBV18 to TRBJ1-5, with 8 bases that match TRBD1. Germline CDR1 is KGHSH and CDR2 is LQKENI. The CDR3 length is 14 residues. V lost 3 bases, J lost 7 bases, and 5 bases stayed unmatched. This CDR3 is CASSPGTGEQPQHF. Written as DNA, the CDR3 is TGTGCCAGCTCACCGGGGACAGGTGAGCAGCCCCAGCATTTT. The variable domain in full, completed from reference TRBV18 and TRBJ1-5, reads NAGVMQNPRHLVRRRGQEARLRCSPMKGHSHVYWYRQLPEEGLKFMVYLQKENIIDESGMPKERFSAEFPKEGPSILRIQQVVRGDSAAYFCASSPGTGEQPQHFGDGTRLSIL.